This paragraph covers one T cell receptor beta chain sequence. Its antigen is unidentified. The data stem from a study of tissue T cells after allogeneic stem cell transplantation. Study-level results: Limitations included a small, clinically heterogeneous cohort and limited sampling depth.

V lost 5 bases and J lost 5; bases outside the gene matches: 6. The CDR3 extends over 17 amino acids. In germline, CDR1 is SGHNT, CDR2 YENEEA. Sequencing used immunoSEQ multiplex PCR; TCRdb keeps in-frame clones, though not all of them. The sample lists about 43,000 clones, about nine tenths occurring once. The sequence was collected from a woman aged 40-69 years who later had graft-versus-host disease after an allogeneic stem cell transplant. V usage is TRBV11-3 and J usage is TRBJ2-1; 16 bases fit TRBD2. Sequencing used blood, obtained before transplantation. DNA for the CDR3: TGTGCCAGCAGCCCGGGACTAGCGGGAGGGCCCCACAATGAGCAGTTCTTC. The encoded protein is CASSPGLAGGPHNEQFF. Drawing the rest from reference TRBV11-3 and TRBJ2-1, the complete variable domain is EAGVVQSPRYKIIEKKQPVAFWCNPISGHNTLYWYLQNLGQGPELLIRYENEEAVDDSQLPKDRFSAERLKGVDSTLKIQPAELGDSAVYLCASSPGLAGGPHNEQFFGPGTRLTVL.